A selection of T cell receptor beta chains follows, all from one sample in a study of blood T cell repertoires in COVID-19. Sequencing used immunoSEQ multiplex PCR; TCRdb keeps in-frame clones, though not all of them. Of some 150,000 clones in the sample, around 80% were seen once. Sample: peripheral blood. The receptor set was obtained from a woman aged 50 to 60 with acute or convalescent COVID-19. Both conserved end residues are part of each CDR3. The order of the fields is V gene, clone size, D gene, J gene, CDR3 protein, CDR3 DNA. D genes are given only for firm matches. Not every row has a clone size; where given, it reads once, few, many or a size class.

V: TRBV7-2
size: .
D: TRBD2
J: TRBJ2-1
CDR3: CASSLVGTSGALSYNEQFF
DNA: TGTGCCAGCAGCTTAGTTGGGACTAGCGGGGCCCTCTCCTACAATGAGCAGTTCTTC

V: TRBV9
size: few
D: .
J: TRBJ2-3
CDR3: CASSAGGGPDTQYF
DNA: TGTGCCAGCAGCGCTGGGGGGGGCCCAGATACGCAGTATTTT

V: TRBV25-1
size: .
D: TRBD1
J: TRBJ1-6
CDR3: CASSGTTGGDSPLHF
DNA: TGTGCCAGCAGTGGGACGACAGGGGGGGATTCACCCCTCCACTTT

V: TRBV2
size: .
D: TRBD1
J: TRBJ1-3
CDR3: CASSPGTGTISGNTIYF
DNA: TGTGCCAGCAGTCCCGGGACAGGGACCATCTCTGGAAACACCATATATTTT

V: TRBV10-1
size: .
D: .
J: TRBJ2-7
CDR3: CAQKYQYQYEQYF
DNA: TGCGCCCAGAAATACCAATACCAATACGAGCAGTACTTC

V: TRBV10-3
size: .
D: .
J: TRBJ2-7
CDR3: CAISDNGYEQYF
DNA: TGTGCCATCAGTGATAACGGCTACGAGCAGTACTTC

V: TRBV7-2
size: .
D: TRBD1
J: TRBJ1-1
CDR3: CASSLAGQGRSEAFF
DNA: TGTGCCAGCAGCTTAGCGGGACAGGGAAGATCTGAAGCTTTCTTT

V: TRBV6-5
size: .
D: .
J: TRBJ1-6
CDR3: CASRIQTGNSPLHF
DNA: TGTGCCAGCAGGATCCAAACTGGTAATTCACCCCTCCACTTT

V: TRBV12-3/TRBV12-4
size: .
D: TRBD2
J: TRBJ2-1
CDR3: CASNSGGDEQFF
DNA: TGTGCCAGCAACTCGGGGGGGGATGAGCAGTTCTTC

V: TRBV6-5
size: .
D: .
J: TRBJ1-2
CDR3: CASSRGGHYGYTF
DNA: TGTGCCAGCAGTCGGGGGGGGCACTATGGCTACACCTTC

V: TRBV19
size: once
D: .
J: TRBJ1-4
CDR3: CASSISSGINEKLFF
DNA: TGTGCCAGTAGTATCTCTTCAGGGATTAATGAAAAACTGTTTTTT

V: TRBV19
size: .
D: TRBD2
J: TRBJ2-3
CDR3: CASSLRRGVDTQYF
DNA: TGTGCCAGTAGTCTAAGGCGGGGGGTAGATACGCAGTATTTT

V: TRBV5-1
size: .
D: .
J: TRBJ1-1
CDR3: CASSLDTLGTEAFF
DNA: TGCGCCAGCAGCTTGGACACCCTCGGGACTGAAGCTTTCTTT

V: TRBV5-1
size: .
D: .
J: TRBJ2-7
CDR3: CASRGSVYEQYF
DNA: TGCGCCAGCAGAGGGAGTGTCTACGAGCAGTACTTC

V: TRBV9
size: .
D: .
J: TRBJ1-1
CDR3: CASSVGTLSGTEAFF
DNA: TGTGCCAGCAGCGTAGGGACCCTAAGCGGCACTGAAGCTTTCTTT

V: TRBV3-1/TRBV3-2
size: .
D: .
J: TRBJ2-7
CDR3: CASSQYSYEQYF
DNA: TGTGCCAGCAGCCAATACAGCTACGAGCAGTACTTC

V: TRBV28
size: .
D: .
J: TRBJ1-5
CDR3: CASRVAGGHRQPQHF
DNA: TGTGCCAGCAGAGTGGCCGGGGGTCATCGGCAGCCCCAGCATTTT

V: TRBV13
size: .
D: .
J: TRBJ2-3
CDR3: CASSLAEGTDTQYF
DNA: TGTGCCAGCAGCTTAGCGGAGGGCACAGATACGCAGTATTTT

V: TRBV5-1
size: .
D: .
J: TRBJ1-2
CDR3: CASSLNRVQLGGYTF
DNA: TGCGCCAGCAGCCTGAACAGGGTTCAACTTGGTGGCTACACCTTC

V: TRBV6-6
size: once
D: .
J: TRBJ1-6
CDR3: CASSYTGGSPLHF
DNA: TGTGCCAGCAGTTACACGGGGGGTTCACCCCTCCACTTT

V: TRBV5-5
size: few
D: .
J: TRBJ1-2
CDR3: CASSKTQGMDGYTF
DNA: TGTGCCAGCAGCAAAACCCAGGGGATGGACGGCTACACCTTC

V: TRBV12-3/TRBV12-4
size: .
D: .
J: TRBJ1-5
CDR3: CASSFIGYQPQHF
DNA: TGTGCCAGCAGTTTCATCGGTTATCAGCCCCAGCATTTT

V: TRBV18
size: .
D: .
J: TRBJ2-2
CDR3: CASSPQFGTGELFF
DNA: TGTGCCAGCTCACCCCAATTCGGTACCGGGGAGCTGTTTTTT

V: TRBV28
size: .
D: TRBD2
J: TRBJ2-3
CDR3: CAGSLASGGPDTQYF
DNA: TGTGCCGGCAGTTTAGCTAGCGGGGGCCCGGATACGCAGTATTTT

V: TRBV2
size: few
D: .
J: TRBJ2-5
CDR3: CASSARDQYF
DNA: TGTGCCAGCAGTGCGCGGGACCAGTACTTC

V: TRBV27
size: .
D: TRBD1
J: TRBJ2-1
CDR3: CASSLSGTGTYNEQFF
DNA: TGTGCCAGCAGCTTATCCGGGACAGGAACCTACAATGAGCAGTTCTTC

V: TRBV6-5
size: .
D: TRBD1
J: TRBJ2-7
CDR3: CASSSRTGREQYF
DNA: TGTGCCAGCAGTTCACGGACAGGGCGAGAGCAGTACTTC

V: TRBV5-6
size: .
D: .
J: TRBJ1-1
CDR3: CASSLFSGDTEAFF
DNA: TGTGCCAGCAGCTTGTTTTCAGGCGACACTGAAGCTTTCTTT

V: TRBV6-5
size: .
D: TRBD2
J: TRBJ2-2
CDR3: CASSYSGGSAGELFF
DNA: TGTGCCAGCAGTTACTCGGGGGGGAGCGCCGGGGAGCTGTTTTTT

V: TRBV5-4
size: .
D: TRBD2
J: TRBJ2-7
CDR3: CASSSGGSGAAYEQYF
DNA: TGTGCCAGCAGTTCCGGGGGGTCCGGGGCCGCCTACGAGCAGTACTTC

V: TRBV28
size: .
D: .
J: TRBJ1-3
CDR3: CASSLRVSGNTIYF
DNA: TGTGCCAGCAGTCTCCGCGTCTCTGGAAACACCATATATTTT

V: TRBV24-1
size: .
D: TRBD2
J: TRBJ2-2
CDR3: CATRLAGETGELFF
DNA: TGTGCCACCAGGCTAGCGGGAGAGACCGGGGAGCTGTTTTTT

V: TRBV2
size: .
D: .
J: TRBJ2-3
CDR3: CASSVLGGPNKDTQYF
DNA: TGTGCCAGCAGTGTACTGGGGGGGCCAAACAAAGATACGCAGTATTTT

V: TRBV19
size: .
D: TRBD1
J: TRBJ1-5
CDR3: CASSIAGQGVQPQHF
DNA: TGTGCCAGTAGTATAGCGGGACAGGGAGTACAGCCCCAGCATTTT

V: TRBV12-2
size: few
D: .
J: TRBJ2-1
CDR3: CASRLVKGTSGGNEQFF
DNA: TGTGCAAGTCGCTTAGTTAAAGGGACTAGCGGGGGGAATGAGCAGTTCTTC

V: TRBV12-5
size: .
D: .
J: TRBJ2-1
CDR3: CASGLVRLAPDLVPNEQFF
DNA: TGTGCTAGTGGTTTGGTACGATTAGCGCCCGACCTAGTCCCCAATGAGCAGTTCTTC

V: TRBV3-1/TRBV3-2
size: once
D: .
J: TRBJ1-2
CDR3: CASSQGLRGYTF
DNA: TGTGCCAGCAGCCAAGGCTTGCGAGGCTACACCTTC

V: TRBV30
size: .
D: TRBD2
J: TRBJ2-3
CDR3: CAWSKLAGVTDTQYF
DNA: TGTGCCTGGAGTAAACTAGCGGGAGTCACAGATACGCAGTATTTT

V: TRBV24-1
size: .
D: TRBD1
J: TRBJ2-5
CDR3: CATSDLRDREGKTQYF
DNA: TGTGCCACCAGTGATTTGCGGGACAGGGAGGGGAAGACCCAGTACTTC